This section outlines one TCR beta chain sequence together with its context. Germline V CDR1 and CDR2: LGHDT, YNNKEL (reference sequence). Trimming removed 4 bases from V and 4 bases from J, with 16 bases in between. The CDR3 runs 15 residues. Generated by immunoSEQ multiplex PCR, the TCRdb table keeps only in-frame clones and is missing some. The data show 35,000 to 45,000 clones, about 70% seen once. This sample was included in a study of blood T cell repertoires in COVID-19. Looking at the study overall: Sample material is recorded as cDNA or gDNA derived from T cells, B-cell-depleted T cells, or PBMCs.

This sequence was found in a man older than 75 with acute or convalescent COVID-19. The sequenced sample was peripheral blood. The chain carries TRBV3-1 (or the pseudogene TRBV3-2) and TRBJ1-2; D is ambiguous. CDR3 in DNA: TGTGCCAGCAGCCCCGCCACGGGTCGAGGCTATGGCTACACCTTC. This gives the protein CASSPATGRGYGYTF.